Reported below is one T cell receptor (beta chain). As originally analysed: Researchers report that nucleated cell counts were estimated from reference gene primer amplification. Generated by immunoSEQ multiplex PCR, the TCRdb table keeps only in-frame clones and is missing some. V, J and clone size derive from that table, while D and trimming were established from the DNA sequence. The table lists some 270,000 clones, approximately 86% of them singletons. These data originate in a study of blood T cell repertoires in COVID-19. About the research overall: Sample material is recorded as cDNA or gDNA derived from T cells, B-cell-depleted T cells, or PBMCs.

CDR1 is MRHNA and CDR2 is SNTAGT in the germline V gene. CDR3 length equals 15 residues. Trimming shortened V by 3 bases and J by 1 base, and 12 bases separated the two germline ends. A Seattle source enrolled patients during active infection and followed them longitudinally. The sequenced sample was peripheral blood. The chain uses TRBV6-4 and TRBJ1-1; a possible D gene is TRBD1 (5 bases). This TCR was recovered from a human donor with COVID-19, enrolled during active disease. The donor label of this sample is uncertain. As DNA, the CDR3 is TGTGCCAGCAGTGAAACCCCGCAGGGGAACACTGAAGCTTTCTTT. It specifies CASSETPQGNTEAFF.